This record concerns one T cell receptor (beta chain) sequence. The data derive from a study of CD8+ T cells in alopecia areata. V was shortened by 4 bases and J by 0 bases, with 10 bases between the two germline ends. The CDR3 totals 16 residues. Germline CDR1 SGHTA, CDR2 FQGNSA. The authors extracted RNA and reverse transcribed it into cDNA as the sequencing template. Clones were read by immunoSEQ multiplex PCR, and TCRdb kept only the in-frame ones, dropping some. The data hold around 140,000 clones, with around 60% observed a single time. Obtained from alopecia areata patients were lesional scalp punch biopsies along with peripheral blood.

The receptor was isolated from a human donor with alopecia areata. The J gene is TRBJ2-6, the V gene TRBV7-2, with unresolved D. This sample comprised CD4+ T cells sorted from blood, obtained at week 0. For the CDR3, the DNA is TGTGCCAGCAGCTCCGAATGGTCCTCTGGGGCCAACGTCCTGACTTTC. Translating gives CASSSEWSSGANVLTF.